Sequencing of this T cell receptor beta chain was carried out in a study of blood T cell repertoires in COVID-19. V was trimmed by 8 bases and J by 2 bases, leaving 16 bases between them. From germline, CDR1 is MNHEY and CDR2 SVGAGI. The CDR3 spans 15 residues. Generated by immunoSEQ multiplex PCR, the TCRdb table keeps only in-frame clones and is missing some. In the table there are some 250,000 clones, around 80% of which are singletons. The receptor comes from a middle-aged man with acute or convalescent COVID-19. Sequenced sample: peripheral blood. This chain connects TRBV6-5 to TRBJ2-1; weak D call: TRBD2 (6 bases). The CDR3 DNA follows: TGTGCCAGCGTCAGCCTGGGAGGAACCTACAATGAGCAGTTCTTC. Its protein product is CASVSLGGTYNEQFF.